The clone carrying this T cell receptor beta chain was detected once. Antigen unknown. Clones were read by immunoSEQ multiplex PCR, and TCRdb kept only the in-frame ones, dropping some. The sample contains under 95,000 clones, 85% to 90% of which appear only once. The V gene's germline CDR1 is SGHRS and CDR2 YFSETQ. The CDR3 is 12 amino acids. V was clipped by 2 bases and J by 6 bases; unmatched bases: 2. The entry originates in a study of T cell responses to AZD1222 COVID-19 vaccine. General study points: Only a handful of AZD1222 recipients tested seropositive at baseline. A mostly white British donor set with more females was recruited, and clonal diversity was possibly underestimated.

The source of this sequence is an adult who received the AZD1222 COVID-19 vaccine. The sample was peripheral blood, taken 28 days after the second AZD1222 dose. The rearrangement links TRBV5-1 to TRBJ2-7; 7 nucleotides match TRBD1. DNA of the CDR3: TGCGCCAGCAGCTTACAGGGGAGCGAGCAGTACTTC. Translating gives CASSLQGSEQYF. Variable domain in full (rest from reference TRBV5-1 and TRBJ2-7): KAGVTQTPRYLIKTRGQQVTLSCSPISGHRSVSWYQQTPGQGLQFLFEYFSETQRNKGNFPGRFSGRQFSNSRSEMNVSTLELGDSALYLCASSLQGSEQYFGPGTRLTVT.